The 18 T cell receptor beta chains below all came from one sample that was sequenced in a study of cytomegalovirus exposure and HLA in healthy donors. TCRdb's copy holds only in-frame clones and misses some; the assay was immunoSEQ multiplex PCR. The sample carries about 98,000 clones, about 90% recorded once. Source material: PBMCs. The receptors shown here come from a man aged 18-30 years in good health and CMV-seropositive.

This clone was counted a single time. This sequence joins TRBV5-4 and TRBJ1-1, with TRBD1 matching 8 bases. V gave up 4 bases and J gave up 0 bases; unmatched junction bases: 5. This CDR3 has 15 amino acids. Germline V gene lookup returns CDR1 SGHNT and CDR2 YYREEE (reference sequence). CDR3 amino acids: CASSPRTGLNTEAFF. The CDR3 DNA reads TGTGCCAGCAGCCCGCGGACAGGGTTGAACACTGAAGCTTTCTTT.

Here the CDR3 DNA reads TGCGCCAGCAGCCATGGACTAGCGGGGCACCAAGAGACCCAGTACTTC. This codes for CASSHGLAGHQETQYF. This rearrangement joins TRBV4-1 to TRBJ2-5, with 12 bases lining up with TRBD2. The germline V gene encodes CDR1 MGHRA and CDR2 YSYEKL. CDR3 length equals 16 residues. The trim removed 3 bases at V and 0 bases at J, leaving 2 bases unmatched.

This chain joins TRBV5-4 and TRBJ1-4; a weak D match, TRBD1 (5 bases). This CDR3 has 13 residues. Germline CDR1 is SGHNT and CDR2 is YYREEE (reference sequence). Trimming took off 4 bases at V and 5 bases at J, with 9 bases between the two ends. The CDR3 nucleotides are TGTGCCAGCAGCGGCTCAGGGAATGAAAAACTGTTTTTT. This encodes CASSGSGNEKLFF.

This clone was observed once. This chain uses TRBV6-1 with TRBJ1-5; D remains ambiguous. The CDR3 has 14 amino acids. The germline V gene has CDR1 MNHNS and CDR2 SASEGT. Trimming took off 1 base at V and 6 bases at J, with 10 bases between the two ends. The CDR3, as DNA: TGTGCCAGCAGTGAAGTCCCTGTTAGTCAGCCCCAGCATTTT. Encoded protein: CASSEVPVSQPQHF.

The chain employs TRBV7-9 and TRBJ2-4; TRBD2 aligns across 7 bases. In germline, CDR1 is SEHNR, CDR2 FQNEAQ (reference sequence). V dropped 7 bases and J dropped 8; count of bases not matched to a gene: 5. This CDR3 has 12 amino acids. In DNA, the CDR3 is TGTGCCAGCAAGCGGGGTGAGGACATTCAGTACTTC. As protein: CASKRGEDIQYF.

As regards this clone: A read error may produce the germline difference seen at one junction end. Other DNA sequences in this sample translate to the same CDR3. This rearrangement joins TRBV6-6 to TRBJ2-6; weak D call: TRBD1 (5 bases). The germline V gene has CDR1 MNHNY and CDR2 SVGAGI (reference sequence). The length of the CDR3 is 15 residues. In nucleotides, the CDR3 is TGTGCCAGCAGTTACGACAGCTCTGGGGCCAATGTCCTGACTTTC. As protein: CASSYDSSGANVLTF.

V is TRBV28 and J is TRBJ2-1; TRBD1 matches 12 bases. CDR1 and CDR2 from the germline V gene are MDHEN and SYDVKM. The CDR3 totals 15 residues. Unmatched junction bases numbered 8, after V lost 6 bases and J lost 8 bases. DNA for the CDR3: TGTGCCAGCAGCCGCGGGACAGGGGGCGTGTATGAGCAGTTCTTC. Translation: CASSRGTGGVYEQFF.

The chain links TRBV7-9 to TRBJ2-1, with 8 bases aligning to TRBD1. The J segment lost 6 bases and the V segment lost 5 bases, leaving 18 bases of the junction unmatched. Germline CDR1 SEHNR, CDR2 FQNEAQ (reference sequence). The CDR3 runs 18 residues. The CDR3: CASSHQPRRDRLINEQFF. For the CDR3, the DNA is TGTGCCAGCAGCCATCAGCCACGCCGGGACAGGCTTATCAATGAGCAGTTCTTC. The full variable domain, rest sourced from reference TRBV7-9 and TRBJ2-1, is DTGVSQNPRHKITKRGQNVTFRCDPISEHNRLYWYRQTLGQGPEFLTYFQNEAQLEKSRLLSDRFSAERPKGSFSTLEIQRTEQGDSAMYLCASSHQPRRDRLINEQFFGPGTRLTVL.

J is TRBJ1-2 and V is TRBV28; D possibly corresponds to TRBD1 (6 bases). The CDR3 extends over 15 amino acids. Germline V gene data show CDR1 as MDHEN and CDR2 as SYDVKM. Trimming left V 4 bases short and J 5 bases short, with 17 bases between. The CDR3 DNA reads TGTGCCAGCAGTTACAGGGACCAACTTCGGTATGGCTACACCTTC. Its translation is CASSYRDQLRYGYTF.

The table lists this clone with a count of one. CDR3 coding DNA: TGTGCCAGCAGACTCGTACAGGGTGCCTACGAGCAGTACTTC. Encoded protein: CASRLVQGAYEQYF. The chain joins TRBV2 to TRBJ2-7; tentatively, D is TRBD1 (6 bases). There are 14 residues in the CDR3. The germline CDR1 and CDR2 sequences are SNHLY and FYNNEI. V shed 6 bases and J shed 2 bases, with 14 bases lying between them. The entire variable domain, with the rest obtained from reference TRBV2 and TRBJ2-7, is as follows: EPEVTQTPSHQVTQMGQEVILRCVPISNHLYFYWYRQILGQKVEFLVSFYNNEISEKSEIFDDQFSVERPDGSNFTLKIRSTKLEDSAMYFCASRLVQGAYEQYFGPGTRLTVT.

The chain joins TRBV7-9 to TRBJ2-7; 9 positions match TRBD1. J was trimmed by 3 bases and V by 5 bases; bases with no gene match: 8. The CDR3 runs 15 residues. Germline V lookup: CDR1 SEHNR, CDR2 FQNEAQ (reference sequence). The CDR3 sequence is CASSNNPGQGYEQYF. The CDR3 coding sequence is TGTGCCAGCAGCAATAATCCGGGACAGGGCTACGAGCAGTACTTC. The variable domain in full, completed from reference TRBV7-9 and TRBJ2-7, reads DTGVSQNPRHKITKRGQNVTFRCDPISEHNRLYWYRQTLGQGPEFLTYFQNEAQLEKSRLLSDRFSAERPKGSFSTLEIQRTEQGDSAMYLCASSNNPGQGYEQYFGPGTRLTVT.

This clone was picked up one time. This chain uses TRBV4-1 with TRBJ2-7, with 7 positions matching TRBD2. V trimming: 0 bases; J trimming: 0 bases; junction bases outside the gene matches: 5. Germline-derived CDR1 and CDR2 are MGHRA and YSYEKL. The CDR3 is made up of 16 amino acids. The CDR3 is CASSQDVERGSYEQYF. In DNA form, the CDR3 reads TGCGCCAGCAGCCAAGATGTTGAGCGGGGCTCCTACGAGCAGTACTTC.

This clone showed up just a few times. The gene calls are TRBV5-1 and TRBJ2-2, with 16 bases fitting TRBD2. The CDR3 spans 18 residues. Losses at the gene ends were 2 bases for V and 4 bases for J; bases not matched to a gene: 5. Germline CDR1 is SGHRS and CDR2 is YFSETQ. In DNA, the CDR3 is TGCGCCAGCAGCTTCCCGGGACTAGCGGGAGGGCGCACCGGGGAGCTGTTTTTT. Protein sequence: CASSFPGLAGGRTGELFF.

The table lists this clone with a count of one. The gene calls are TRBV27 and TRBJ1-2; D uncertain. V lost 3 bases and J 0 bases, leaving 11 bases between the germline ends. The CDR3 runs 15 residues. Germline-derived CDR1 and CDR2 are MNHEY and SMNVEV (reference sequence). CDR3 protein: CASSFSERANYGYTF. The CDR3 DNA is TGTGCCAGCAGTTTTTCGGAGCGTGCTAACTATGGCTACACCTTC.

This sequence joins TRBV6-6 and TRBJ2-2; no definite D call. This CDR3 region has 14 residues. Germline V gives CDR1 MNHNY, CDR2 SVGAGI (reference sequence). Trimming cost V 6 bases and J 6 bases, with 14 bases left between them. The CDR3 is CASSLIQSPGELFF. The CDR3 DNA follows: TGTGCCAGCAGCCTGATACAGTCCCCCGGGGAGCTGTTTTTT.

This CDR3 is CASGLDYNEQFF. DNA of the CDR3: TGTGCCAGCGGACTAGACTACAATGAGCAGTTCTTC. The chain joins TRBV6-1 to TRBJ2-1; 7 bases line up with TRBD2. The J segment lost 3 bases and the V segment lost 8 bases, leaving 1 base of the junction unmatched. The CDR3 is made up of 12 amino acids. The germline V gene has CDR1 MNHNS and CDR2 SASEGT.

As to this clone: The same CDR3 is also encoded by other DNA sequences in this sample. This chain's CDR3 is CASSTSGEYTDTQYF. CDR3 sequence (DNA): TGCGCCAGCAGCACTAGCGGGGAATACACAGATACGCAGTATTTT. The chain is built from TRBV5-1 and TRBJ2-3; 10 nucleotides line up with TRBD2. Germline trimming cut 4 bases from V and 2 bases from J; bases unmatched to any gene: 4. The CDR3 extends over 15 amino acids. CDR1 and CDR2 (germline): SGHRS, YFSETQ. The variable domain in full, completed from reference TRBV5-1 and TRBJ2-3, reads KAGVTQTPRYLIKTRGQQVTLSCSPISGHRSVSWYQQTPGQGLQFLFEYFSETQRNKGNFPGRFSGRQFSNSRSEMNVSTLELGDSALYLCASSTSGEYTDTQYFGPGTRLTVL.

V and J are TRBV20-1 and TRBJ2-7; perhaps TRBD2 as D (5 bases). Trimming removed 5 bases at V and 4 bases at J, with 9 bases between. This CDR3 spans 11 amino acids. The germline V gene encodes CDR1 DFQATT and CDR2 SNEGSKA (reference sequence). The CDR3 loop reads CSARLIYEQYF. The CDR3, as DNA: TGCAGTGCTCGACTAATATACGAGCAGTACTTC.